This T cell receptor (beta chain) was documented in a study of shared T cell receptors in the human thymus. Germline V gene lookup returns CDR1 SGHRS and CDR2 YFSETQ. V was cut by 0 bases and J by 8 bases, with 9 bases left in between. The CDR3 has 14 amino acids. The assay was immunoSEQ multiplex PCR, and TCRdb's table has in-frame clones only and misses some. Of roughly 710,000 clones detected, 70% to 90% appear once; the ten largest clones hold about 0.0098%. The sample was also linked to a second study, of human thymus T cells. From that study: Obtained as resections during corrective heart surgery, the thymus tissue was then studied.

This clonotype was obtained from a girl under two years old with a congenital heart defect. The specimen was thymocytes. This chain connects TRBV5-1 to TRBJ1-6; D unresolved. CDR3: CASSLGQEHSPLHF. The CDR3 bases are TGCGCCAGCAGCTTGGGGCAGGAACATTCACCCCTCCACTTT.